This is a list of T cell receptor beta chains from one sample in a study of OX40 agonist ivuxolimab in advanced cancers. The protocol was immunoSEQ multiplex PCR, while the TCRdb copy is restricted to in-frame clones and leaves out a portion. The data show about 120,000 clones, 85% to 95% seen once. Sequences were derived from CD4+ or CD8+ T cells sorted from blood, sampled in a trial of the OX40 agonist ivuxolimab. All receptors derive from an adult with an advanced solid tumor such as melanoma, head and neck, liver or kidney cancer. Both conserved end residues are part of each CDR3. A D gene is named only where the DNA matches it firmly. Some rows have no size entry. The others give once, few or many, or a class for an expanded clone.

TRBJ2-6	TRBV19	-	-	CASSIVGGGSGANVLTF	TGTGCCAGTAGTATAGTGGGAGGCGGCTCTGGGGCCAACGTCCTGACTTTC
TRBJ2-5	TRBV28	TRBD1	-	CASSPRGQGDQETQYF	TGTGCCAGCAGTCCGAGGGGACAGGGGGACCAAGAGACCCAGTACTTC
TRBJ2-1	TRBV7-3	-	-	CASSLGASYNEQFF	TGTGCCAGCAGCTTGGGGGCGTCCTACAATGAGCAGTTCTTC
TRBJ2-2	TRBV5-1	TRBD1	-	CASRSDRTTGELFF	TGCGCCAGCAGATCGGACAGGACAACCGGGGAGCTGTTTTTT
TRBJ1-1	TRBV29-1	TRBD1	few	CSVGGQMNTEAFF	TGCAGCGTTGGGGGACAGATGAACACTGAAGCTTTCTTT
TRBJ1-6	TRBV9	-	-	CASSVTYYNSPLHF	TGTGCCAGCAGCGTCACGTACTATAATTCACCCCTCCACTTT
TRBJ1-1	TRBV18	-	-	CASSPTRNTEAFF	TGTGCCAGCTCACCCACTCGGAACACTGAAGCTTTCTTT
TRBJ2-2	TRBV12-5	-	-	CASGPRGTGELFF	TGTGCTAGTGGACCCAGGGGAACCGGGGAGCTGTTTTTT
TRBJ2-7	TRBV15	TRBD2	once	CATSSSGGPYEQYF	TGTGCCACCAGCTCATCGGGGGGACCCTACGAGCAGTACTTC
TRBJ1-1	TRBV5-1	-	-	CASSLVTNTEAFF	TGCGCCAGCAGCTTGGTAACGAACACTGAAGCTTTCTTT
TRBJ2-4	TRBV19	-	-	CASSPRGDGNIQYF	TGTGCCAGTAGCCCCCGCGGGGACGGGAACATTCAGTACTTC
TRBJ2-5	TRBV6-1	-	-	CASSEPSTSRQETQYF	TGTGCCAGCAGTGAACCCTCGACGTCACGACAAGAGACCCAGTACTTC
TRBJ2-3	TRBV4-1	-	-	CASSLPRTDTQYF	TGCGCCAGCAGCCTCCCACGCACAGATACGCAGTATTTT
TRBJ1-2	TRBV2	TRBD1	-	CASGREGQGDGYTF	TGTGCCAGCGGGAGAGAGGGACAGGGAGATGGCTACACCTTC
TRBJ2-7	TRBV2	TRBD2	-	CASSPTSGRAGGEQYF	TGTGCCAGCAGCCCGACTAGCGGAAGAGCCGGGGGCGAGCAGTACTTC
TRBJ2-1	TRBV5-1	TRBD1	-	CASRLQGNYNEQFF	TGCGCCAGCAGATTACAGGGGAATTACAATGAGCAGTTCTTC
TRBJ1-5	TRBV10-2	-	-	CASITGRVRNQPQHF	TGCGCCAGCATTACCGGCAGGGTCCGCAATCAGCCCCAGCATTTT
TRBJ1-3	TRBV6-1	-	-	CASSEASNGAVSGNTIYF	TGTGCCAGCAGTGAAGCATCGAATGGGGCGGTCTCTGGAAACACCATATATTTT
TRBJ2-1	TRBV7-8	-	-	CASSLLPVAQFF	TGTGCCAGCAGCTTATTGCCGGTTGCGCAGTTCTTC
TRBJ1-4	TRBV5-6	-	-	CASSTLGDYGEKLVF	TGTGCCAGCAGCACCTTGGGGGATTACGGTGAAAAACTGGTTTTT
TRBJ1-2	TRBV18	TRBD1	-	CASSPGQDYGYTF	TGTGCCAGCTCACCGGGACAGGATTATGGCTACACCTTC
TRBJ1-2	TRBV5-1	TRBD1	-	CASSLGPTGDYGYTF	TGCGCCAGCAGCTTGGGACCGACAGGGGACTATGGCTACACCTTC
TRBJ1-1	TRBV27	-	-	CASSQLRNTEAFF	TGTGCCAGCAGTCAGCTCAGGAACACTGAAGCTTTCTTT
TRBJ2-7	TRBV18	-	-	CASSPEKGGHYEQYF	TGTGCCAGCTCACCAGAAAAGGGCGGTCACTACGAGCAGTACTTC
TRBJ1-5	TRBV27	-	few	CASSLFRRGDQPQHF	TGTGCCAGCAGTTTATTTAGGCGAGGGGATCAGCCCCAGCATTTT
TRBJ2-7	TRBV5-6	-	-	CASSPGISYEQYF	TGTGCCAGCAGTCCGGGGATCTCCTACGAGCAGTACTTC
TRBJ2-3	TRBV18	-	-	CASSPRDTPTDTQYF	TGTGCCAGCTCACCCCGGGACACTCCCACAGATACGCAGTATTTT
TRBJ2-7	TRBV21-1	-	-	CASTSLQGQYEQYF	TGTGCCAGCACCTCCCTACAGGGTCAGTACGAGCAGTACTTC
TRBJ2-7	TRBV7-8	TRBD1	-	CASSRQGNYEQYF	TGTGCCAGCAGCCGACAGGGAAATTACGAGCAGTACTTC
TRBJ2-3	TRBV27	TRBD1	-	CASSQDRVADTQYF	TGTGCCAGCAGTCAAGACAGGGTCGCAGATACGCAGTATTTT
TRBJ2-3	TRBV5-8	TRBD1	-	CASSLASDRADTQYF	TGTGCCAGCAGCTTGGCGTCGGACAGGGCAGATACGCAGTATTTT
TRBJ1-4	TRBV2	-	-	CASSEARYEVVF	TGTGCCAGCAGTGAAGCACGGTACGAAGTGGTTTTT
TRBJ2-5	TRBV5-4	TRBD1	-	CASSFTGGQETQYF	TGTGCCAGCAGCTTTACAGGGGGCCAAGAGACCCAGTACTTC
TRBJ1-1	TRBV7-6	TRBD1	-	CASTNRGRGTEAFF	TGTGCCAGCACTAACAGGGGGCGCGGCACTGAAGCTTTCTTT
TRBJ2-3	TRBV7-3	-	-	CASSLSAGLSDTQYF	TGTGCCAGCAGCTTGAGTGCAGGGTTGTCAGATACGCAGTATTTT
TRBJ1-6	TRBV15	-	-	CATSRGPRGARNSYNSPLHF	TGTGCCACCAGCAGAGGCCCCCGCGGGGCCCGTAACTCCTATAATTCACCCCTCCACTTT
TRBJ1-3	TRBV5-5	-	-	CASSLVQVSGNTIYF	TGTGCCAGCAGCTTGGTACAGGTCTCTGGAAACACCATATATTTT
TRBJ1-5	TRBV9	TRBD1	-	CASSVGTGADHQPQHF	TGTGCCAGCAGCGTAGGCACAGGGGCGGATCATCAGCCCCAGCATTTT
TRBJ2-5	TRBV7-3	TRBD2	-	CASSLYHGGETQYF	TGTGCCAGCAGCTTATATCACGGGGGGGAGACCCAGTACTTC
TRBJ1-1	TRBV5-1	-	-	CASSLVLPGVNTEAFF	TGCGCCAGCAGCTTGGTTCTCCCAGGGGTGAACACTGAAGCTTTCTTT
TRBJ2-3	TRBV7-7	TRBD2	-	CASSLLAGGQDGDTQYF	TGTGCCAGCAGCTTACTAGCGGGAGGGCAAGACGGAGATACGCAGTATTTT
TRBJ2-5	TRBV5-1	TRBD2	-	CASSLMVAGAAETQYF	TGCGCCAGCAGCTTGATGGTAGCGGGAGCGGCAGAGACCCAGTACTTC
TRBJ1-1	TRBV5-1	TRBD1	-	CASSSWTGRSPEAFF	TGCGCCAGCAGCTCTTGGACAGGGAGGTCCCCTGAAGCTTTCTTT
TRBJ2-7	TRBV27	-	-	CASSLDYSYEQYF	TGTGCCAGCAGCCTGGACTACTCTTACGAGCAGTACTTC
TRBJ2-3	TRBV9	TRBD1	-	CASTSGTGLPTDTQYF	TGTGCCAGCACCTCCGGGACAGGACTTCCCACAGATACGCAGTATTTT
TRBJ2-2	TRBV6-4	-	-	CASSEVFNTGELFF	TGTGCCAGCAGTGAGGTCTTTAACACCGGGGAGCTGTTTTTT
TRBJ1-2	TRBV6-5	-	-	CASSSPPGAGPYGYTF	TGTGCCAGCAGTTCACCCCCCGGGGCAGGGCCCTATGGCTACACCTTC
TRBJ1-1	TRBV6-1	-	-	CASRVNTEAFF	TGTGCCAGCAGGGTGAACACTGAAGCTTTCTTT